A selection of T cell receptor beta chains follows, all from one sample in a study of blood T cell repertoires in COVID-19. The assay was immunoSEQ multiplex PCR, and TCRdb's table has in-frame clones only and misses some. The sample holds around 250,000 clones, about 87% seen once. The sequencing input was peripheral blood. These receptors came from a human donor in a cohort sampled during active COVID-19. Each CDR3 is given without its conserved first and last residue.

>TRBJ1-4|TRBV5-4
ASSSQGAATNEKLF
>TRBJ2-2|TRBV6-5
ASSRTGHTGELF
>TRBJ1-1|TRBV6-5
ASRRGQMNTEAF
>TRBJ1-2|TRBV11-2
ASTQTGPRDGYT
>TRBJ1-1|TRBV5-1
ASSAYRVRNTEAF
>TRBJ1-1|TRBV5-1
ASSLDPSVVAEAF
>TRBJ2-5|TRBV7-2
ASSLAGPGRETQY
>TRBJ2-7|TRBV5-4
ASSLERESYEQY
>TRBJ2-2|TRBV9
ASSALSGELF
>TRBJ2-2|TRBV27
ASSFRKLGTGFVAGELF
>TRBJ1-1|TRBV11-2
ASSLGLGSAF
>TRBJ2-1|TRBV9
ASSVTAGGEQF
>TRBJ1-1|TRBV18
ASSRGAEAF
>TRBJ2-1|TRBV4-2
ASSQISGGMSSYNEQF
>TRBJ1-5|TRBV28
ASHDRGIWH
>TRBJ2-7|TRBV7-2
ASSLELAGGYEQY
>TRBJ2-5|TRBV6-5
ASRTSGQETQY
>TRBJ2-7|TRBV9
ASSVGGSLREQY
>TRBJ1-5|TRBV5-8
ASSLRGPQPQH
>TRBJ1-6|TRBV5-1
ASSLTPTGGPNSPLH
>TRBJ2-7|TRBV18
ASSPLLALETYEQY
>TRBJ1-2|TRBV6-5
ASSRDNQGYGYT
>TRBJ1-2|TRBV6-2/TRBV6-3
ASSNSGSYGYT
>TRBJ2-5|TRBV23-1
ASSQQPQGFEETQY
>TRBJ2-1|TRBV7-6
ASSPTPGQGMNEQF
>TRBJ1-1|TRBV5-1
ASSRDRARGTEAF
>TRBJ2-7|TRBV10-2
ASLADVGASYEQY
>TRBJ1-6|TRBV4-3
ASSQGGPGLSPLH
>TRBJ2-7|TRBV28
ASSSRQREFLYEQY
>TRBJ1-5|TRBV19
ASSSGTASNQPQH
>TRBJ2-1|TRBV12-5
ASGFPNEQF
>TRBJ1-1|TRBV6-2/TRBV6-3
ASSPNTGGGTEAF
>TRBJ1-1|TRBV6-5
ASYRGMNTEAF
>TRBJ1-2|TRBV5-1
ASSLGTGFGYT
>TRBJ2-3|TRBV18
ASSPIRVAGGSTDTQY
>TRBJ2-1|TRBV5-1
ASSRGGLASTNEQF
>TRBJ1-5|TRBV4-3
ASSQATGGGQPQH
>TRBJ2-6|TRBV19
ASSIVRRGGANVLT
>TRBJ2-3|TRBV7-2
ASSLGGLVVTDTQY
>TRBJ2-7|TRBV6-2/TRBV6-3
ASSYPPSDRAYEQY
>TRBJ1-3|TRBV3-1/TRBV3-2
ASSQGGSSGNTIY
>TRBJ2-7|TRBV5-6
ASSFRTAGTSYEQY
>TRBJ2-7|TRBV7-9
ASSPGQYEQY
>TRBJ2-7|TRBV20-1
SALDRDEQY
>TRBJ2-5|TRBV23-1
ASSQTDRGEETQY
>TRBJ2-1|TRBV3-1/TRBV3-2
ASSQVGVGDARF
>TRBJ2-7|TRBV20-1
SASSPDRGLYEQY
>TRBJ1-3|TRBV7-9
ASSLAGTGGNTIY
>TRBJ2-7|TRBV20-1
SASPVHEQY
>TRBJ1-6|TRBV19
ASSPQGGDRVNSPLH
>TRBJ1-2|TRBV28
ASSSHSTGGNYGYT
>TRBJ2-5|TRBV12-3/TRBV12-4
ASRGQGTETQY
>TRBJ1-1|TRBV3-1/TRBV3-2
ASSQDLGQVNTEAF
>TRBJ1-5|TRBV5-1
ASSLAGLGNQPQH
>TRBJ2-3|TRBV7-9
ASSPRRAGVDTQY
>TRBJ2-3|TRBV14
ASSPNPGQGGYRNTDTQY
>TRBJ2-5|TRBV9
ASSVVASGQETQY
>TRBJ1-4|TRBV28
ASSSQTGPREKLF
>TRBJ1-6|TRBV4-1
ASSQDRGRVSPLH